The T cell receptor beta chain described here comes from a study of blood T cell repertoires in COVID-19. Study-wide background: The samples span acute and convalescent COVID-19 from the United States, Italy and Spain. PBMCs, B-cell-depleted T cells, or T cells provided the cDNA or gDNA that made up the material.

Study processing details: Reference gene primer amplification gave estimated nucleated cell counts. Clones were sequenced by immunoSEQ multiplex PCR, and TCRdb holds only the in-frame ones, with some missing. V and J calls and clone size are those listed in that table; D and trimming were worked out from the DNA. This table has about 140,000 clones, 65% to 90% appearing once. This clonotype was sampled from a man in his fifties or sixties with acute or convalescent COVID-19. What was sequenced was peripheral blood.

The DNA of the CDR3 is TGTGCCACCAGTGACCGGGGTGAGCAGTTCTTC. It translates to CATSDRGEQFF. The J gene is TRBJ2-1, the V gene TRBV24-1, with D perhaps TRBD2 (5 bases). The germline gives CDR1 KGHDR, CDR2 SFDVKD. Trimming cost V 4 bases and J 9 bases, with 6 bases left between them. This CDR3 spans 11 amino acids.